This T cell receptor (beta chain) was documented in a study of CD8+CD57+ T cells in acquired aplastic anemia. Turning to the study itself: Isolated CD4+ and CD8+ cells, once sorted, yielded DNA averaging roughly 3.2 ug. Study findings and constraints: Patients and controls shared under 30 CD8+ CDR3 sequences, highly expressed in patients.

Patients who underwent sequencing had shown CD8+CD57+ cell expansion by flow cytometry. Every one of the patients had aplastic anemia (severe, acquired). Blood sampling was performed on the patients, and none of them had received therapy by then. Using genomic DNA as the template, TCR beta VDJ and CDR3 profiling was carried out. TCRdb redid the calling of the reads with MiXCR, one entry per CDR3 protein. The sample carries 200,000 to 250,000 distinct CDR3 sequences, about 60% recorded once. Remarks on this clonotype: Its antigen is unidentified.

The V gene's germline CDR1 is DFQATT and CDR2 SNEGSKA (reference sequence). This CDR3 contains 14 residues. Trimming took 5 bases from V and 4 from J; bases not matched to a gene: 5. The source is a human donor with aplastic anemia. This sequence joins TRBV20-1 and TRBJ2-1; 10 nucleotides agree with TRBD2. Sequenced input: sorted CD4+, CD8+, or CD8+CD57+ T cells (not recorded which) from PBMCs. As DNA, the CDR3 is TGCAGTGCTTTGAGCGGGAGGGATTACAATGAGCAGTTCTTC. Its translation is CSALSGRDYNEQFF.